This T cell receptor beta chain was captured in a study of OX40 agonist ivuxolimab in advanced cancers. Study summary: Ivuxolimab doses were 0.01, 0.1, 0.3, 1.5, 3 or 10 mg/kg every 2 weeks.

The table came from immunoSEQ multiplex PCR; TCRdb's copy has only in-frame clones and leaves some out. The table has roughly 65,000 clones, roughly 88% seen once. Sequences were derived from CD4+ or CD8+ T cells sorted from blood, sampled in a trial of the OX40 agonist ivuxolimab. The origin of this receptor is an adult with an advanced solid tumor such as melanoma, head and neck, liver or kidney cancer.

The CDR3 here is CASSRGQPAGNTIYF. CDR3 DNA: TGCGCCAGCAGTAGAGGGCAGCCTGCTGGAAACACCATATATTTT. The V and J genes are TRBV5-1 and TRBJ1-3; D gene unclear. CDR3 size: 15 residues. V lost 5 bases and J lost 2, with 14 bases in between. CDR1 and CDR2 (germline): SGHRS, YFSETQ.